Below are 30 T cell receptor beta chains sequenced from a single sample in a study of relationships among human T cell subsets. Semiquantitative ARM-PCR amplified T cell receptor alpha and beta CDR3 regions from mRNA. Exponential amplification used communal superprimers after tagged nested gene-specific primers in ARM-PCR. Via MiXCR, TCRdb re-called the multiplex PCR reads, giving one row per CDR3 protein. Altogether 5,100 or so distinct CDR3 sequences are present, about 77% being singletons, with the ten largest covering approximately 30%. The specimen sequenced was total T cells sorted from blood. These TCRs come from a man aged 40-50 years in good health.

This sequence joins TRBV27 and TRBJ2-7; tentatively, D is TRBD1 (5 bases). Germline CDR1 MNHEY, CDR2 SMNVEV (reference sequence). Trimming removed 6 bases from V and 7 bases from J, with 16 bases in between. CDR3 length: 13 amino acids. The CDR3 region has the DNA TGTGCCAGCAGCCTAGGGGCTACCTGGGAGCAGTACTTC. As protein: CASSLGATWEQYF.

This rearrangement joins TRBV20-1 to TRBJ1-5; 7 nucleotides align to TRBD1. V was pared by 6 bases and J by 7 bases, with 9 bases of the junction left unmatched. Germline values: CDR1 DFQATT, CDR2 SNEGSKA (reference sequence). There are 13 residues in the CDR3. The CDR3 coding sequence is TGCAGTGCAGCCGACAGGGACTCGCAGCCCCAGCATTTT. It translates to CSAADRDSQPQHF.

There are a few counts of this clonotype. This chain uses TRBV20-1 with TRBJ2-7; TRBD1 aligns across 9 bases. V lost 5 bases and J lost 3; bases outside the gene matches: 5. The CDR3 totals 13 residues. Per germline, CDR1 DFQATT and CDR2 SNEGSKA (reference sequence). The CDR3 reads CSARTGEYYEQYF. CDR3 DNA sequence: TGCAGTGCTCGGACAGGGGAATACTACGAGCAGTACTTC.

The rearrangement uses TRBV2 and TRBJ2-3; D unresolved. The ends were cut back, 4 bases at V and 7 bases at J, with 15 bases in the middle. The CDR3 sequence is 14 residues long. Germline values: CDR1 SNHLY, CDR2 FYNNEI. The CDR3 loop is CASSGGTSGNTQYF. Written as DNA, the CDR3 is TGTGCCAGCAGTGGAGGAACTTCTGGGAATACGCAGTATTTT.

V and J are TRBV29-1 and TRBJ2-7, with 7 bases that match TRBD1. The junction had 10 bases not matched to a gene; V was cut back by 6 bases and J by 2 bases. The germline gives CDR1 SQVTM, CDR2 ANQGSEA. This CDR3 comprises 14 residues. CDR3 bases: TGCAGCGTCACCCGACCCGACAGGGCCTACGAGCAGTACTTC. Translation gives CSVTRPDRAYEQYF.

This rearrangement joins TRBV20-1 to TRBJ1-1; no definite D call. The germline V and J ends were trimmed by 0 bases and 11 bases, with 13 bases remaining between them. The CDR3 loop spans 12 amino acids. Germline CDR1 and CDR2: DFQATT and SNEGSKA (reference sequence). CDR3 residues: CSARDPDYRAFF. The CDR3 DNA sequence: TGCAGTGCTAGAGATCCGGACTATCGGGCTTTCTTT.

This chain links TRBV6-5 with TRBJ2-3; the D is unclear. The CDR3 has 13 amino acids. Germline V gives CDR1 MNHEY, CDR2 SVGAGI. The V and J ends lost 0 bases and 1 base respectively, with 2 bases between them. CDR3 region: CASSYSGTDTQYF. The CDR3 nucleotides read TGTGCCAGCAGTTACTCGGGCACAGATACGCAGTATTTT.

This clonotype was detected a few times. The rearrangement joins TRBV5-1 to TRBJ2-1; 9 nucleotides align to TRBD1. Losses at the gene ends were 3 bases for V and 9 bases for J; bases not matched to a gene: 4. Germline CDR1 SGHRS, CDR2 YFSETQ. The CDR3 runs 13 residues. The CDR3 DNA reads as TGCGCCAGCAGCTGGACAGGGGCCGGTGAGCAGTTCTTC. Protein product: CASSWTGAGEQFF.

This clonotype has a handful of counts. The rearrangement links TRBV11-2 to TRBJ2-7; TRBD1 agrees at 8 bases. The germline V gene has CDR1 SGHAT and CDR2 FQNNGV. The CDR3 is 16 residues long. V lost 1 base, J lost 0 bases, and 5 bases stayed unmatched. The CDR3 region has the DNA TGTGCCAGCAGCTTAGCGGCGCAGGGGGCCTCCTACGAGCAGTACTTC. Amino acids: CASSLAAQGASYEQYF.

The V and J genes are TRBV24-1 and TRBJ2-3, with 7 bases lining up with TRBD2. Germline values: CDR1 KGHDR, CDR2 SFDVKD. V gave up 4 bases and J gave up 9 bases; unmatched junction bases: 6. This CDR3 has 13 residues. CDR3 region: CATSDQLANTQYF. Written as DNA, the CDR3 is TGTGCCACCAGTGACCAACTAGCGAACACGCAGTATTTT.

The chain couples TRBV7-9 to TRBJ1-1; tentative D call: TRBD1 (5 bases). This CDR3 region has 15 residues. V gave up 1 base and J gave up 0 bases, with 9 bases separating them. Germline-derived CDR1 and CDR2 are SEHNR and FQNEAQ (reference sequence). The CDR3 DNA reads TGTGCCAGCAGCTTAGGAACAGGCATGAACACTGAAGCTTTCTTT. Protein sequence: CASSLGTGMNTEAFF.

This clonotype came up a few times. V is TRBV12-3 or TRBV12-4 and J is TRBJ2-1; D tentatively fits TRBD1 or TRBD2 (5 bases each). Trimming shortened V by 5 bases and J by 9 bases, and 23 bases separated the two germline ends. The CDR3 consists of 16 residues. CDR3 region: CASSALGDPARGEQFF. DNA of the CDR3: TGTGCCAGCAGTGCTCTAGGGGACCCCGCTCGGGGTGAGCAGTTCTTC.

The gene calls are TRBV19 and TRBJ1-1, with TRBD1 as a possible D gene (6 bases). Between the trimmed V and J ends, which lost 5 bases and 1 base, there was a span of 14 bases. The CDR3 runs to 15 residues. Germline-derived CDR1 and CDR2 are LNHDA and SQIVND (reference sequence). As DNA, the CDR3 is TGTGCCAGTAGTGGGGCCGGGGGCTGGAACACTGAAGCTTTCTTT. The encoded protein is CASSGAGGWNTEAFF.

The chain carries TRBV6-1 and TRBJ2-3, with D uncertain. This CDR3 region has 13 residues. The V end was cut by 7 bases, the J end by 2 bases, with 10 bases between. Germline loops: CDR1 MNHNS, CDR2 SASEGT. The CDR3 spells CASNTENTDTQYF. Here the CDR3 DNA reads TGTGCCAGCAACACAGAGAACACAGATACGCAGTATTTT.

This clonotype was seen a few times. This chain joins TRBV15 and TRBJ2-1, with TRBD2 matching over 13 bases. The length of the CDR3 is 17 residues. The ends lost 1 base at V and 7 bases at J; junction bases unmatched: 7. The germline CDR1 and CDR2 sequences are LNHNV and YYDKDF (reference sequence). The CDR3 region has the DNA TGTGCCACCAGCAGAGTGTCGGGACTAGCGGGGTGGAATGAGCAGTTCTTC. It yields the protein CATSRVSGLAGWNEQFF.

The chain is built from TRBV20-1 and TRBJ1-1, with a weak D call TRBD1 (5 bases). V was trimmed by 5 bases and J by 5 bases, leaving 12 bases between them. This CDR3 spans 12 amino acids. Germline loops: CDR1 DFQATT, CDR2 SNEGSKA (reference sequence). The CDR3 is CSAGRGRTEAFF. The CDR3 coding sequence is TGCAGTGCTGGGAGGGGAAGAACTGAAGCTTTCTTT.

This clonotype showed up just a few times. The J gene is TRBJ2-7, the V gene TRBV11-2, with 13 bases aligning to TRBD2. This CDR3 is built from 14 residues. Germline loops: CDR1 SGHAT, CDR2 FQNNGV. J was trimmed by 5 bases and V by 4 bases; bases with no gene match: 2. This chain's CDR3 is CASSWGLAGNEQYF. CDR3 nucleotide sequence: TGTGCCAGCAGCTGGGGACTAGCGGGAAACGAGCAGTACTTC.

This sequence joins TRBV5-1 and TRBJ2-1; 9 bases align to TRBD2. V lost 3 bases and J lost 3; bases outside the gene matches: 4. This CDR3 contains 15 residues. CDR1 and CDR2 (germline): SGHRS, YFSETQ. The CDR3 region has the DNA TGCGCCAGCAGCTATAGCGGGGGTGGCTACAATGAGCAGTTCTTC. Protein sequence: CASSYSGGGYNEQFF.

The chain links TRBV14 to TRBJ2-3; possible D gene TRBD2, 5 bases. This CDR3 comprises 15 residues. Germline V CDR1 and CDR2: SGHDN, FVKESK. V was cut by 0 bases and J by 8 bases, with 15 bases left in between. This CDR3 is CASSQDGLRGSTQYF. The CDR3 DNA reads TGTGCCAGCAGCCAAGATGGCCTCCGGGGAAGTACGCAGTATTTT.

The CDR3 sequence is CASSGTSVYEQYF. DNA of the CDR3: TGCGCCAGCAGTGGGACTAGCGTGTACGAGCAGTACTTC. This chain links TRBV10-2 with TRBJ2-7; 9 nucleotides match TRBD2. The V gene end was trimmed by 4 bases and the J gene end by 4 bases; junction bases not matched to a gene: 2. CDR3 size: 13 residues. Germline lookup yields CDR1 WSHSY and CDR2 SAAADI.

This clonotype was counted only a few times. The genes are TRBV12-3 or TRBV12-4 and TRBJ1-2; D perhaps matches TRBD1 (5 bases). There are 14 residues in the CDR3. Trimming stripped 5 bases from V and 9 bases from J, with 19 bases between. The CDR3 DNA is TGTGCCAGCAGTGCCGGGACGGCAGGGCCTCGCTACACCTTC. Translating gives CASSAGTAGPRYTF.

V and J are TRBV7-8 and TRBJ2-3; D call uncertain. V lost 1 base and J 0 bases, leaving 8 bases between the germline ends. Germline V gives CDR1 SGHVS, CDR2 FQNEAQ. The CDR3 consists of 15 residues. CDR3 sequence: CASSLGATSTDTQYF. The CDR3 coding sequence is TGTGCCAGCAGCTTAGGCGCCACTAGCACAGATACGCAGTATTTT.

The V and J genes are TRBV7-2 and TRBJ2-7; no reliable D call. CDR1 and CDR2 from the germline V gene are SGHTA and FQGNSA. V was pared by 3 bases and J by 5 bases, with 17 bases between. This CDR3 spans 15 amino acids. CDR3 nucleotides: TGTGCCAGCAGCTTCGCTGACCGCCTAGTGCACGAGCAGTACTTC. Translation: CASSFADRLVHEQYF.

This clonotype showed up just once. The chain employs TRBV5-1 and TRBJ1-1; D not certain. CDR3 length: 11 amino acids. Trimming left V 4 bases short and J 7 bases short, with 8 bases between. Germline CDR1 and CDR2: SGHRS and YFSETQ. The CDR3 protein is CASSGVYEAFF. In DNA, the CDR3 is TGCGCCAGCAGCGGAGTATATGAAGCTTTCTTT.

This chain joins TRBV21-1 and TRBJ1-6. TRBV21-1 corresponds to a pseudogene. The CDR3 covers 18 residues. This CDR3 is CASSNRGPDESYNSPLHF. CDR3 DNA: TGTGCCAGCAGCAACAGAGGGCCGGACGAGTCCTATAATTCACCCCTCCACTTT.

The V and J genes are TRBV7-8 and TRBJ2-1; D is unresolved. From germline, CDR1 is SGHVS and CDR2 FQNEAQ. The V and J ends lost 5 bases and 1 base respectively, with 9 bases between them. The CDR3 length is 14 residues. CDR3 coding DNA: TGTGCCAGCAGCCCTAGGCTATCCTACAATGAGCAGTTCTTC. This codes for CASSPRLSYNEQFF.

By sample share, this clonotype is large. This chain joins TRBV6-5 and TRBJ2-7; D is ambiguous. CDR1 is MNHEY, CDR2 SVGAGI, per germline. V was trimmed by 6 bases and J by 2 bases, leaving 8 bases between them. This CDR3 spans 12 amino acids. This CDR3 reads CASRGGTYEQYF. CDR3 bases: TGTGCCAGCAGAGGCGGAACCTACGAGCAGTACTTC.

The genes are TRBV11-2 and TRBJ1-6, with D perhaps matching TRBD1 (5 bases). V shed 0 bases and J shed 7 bases, with 7 bases lying between them. CDR1 and CDR2 (germline): SGHAT, FQNNGV. There are 14 residues in the CDR3. This chain's CDR3 is CASSLETANSPLHF. The CDR3 DNA reads as TGTGCCAGCAGCTTAGAGACAGCCAATTCACCCCTCCACTTT.

This clonotype was seen just once. The V gene is TRBV19, the J gene TRBJ1-5; D not certain. CDR1 and CDR2 (germline): LNHDA, SQIVND (reference sequence). The ends were cut back, 6 bases at V and 6 bases at J, with 12 bases in the middle. The CDR3 loop spans 13 amino acids. The DNA of the CDR3 is TGTGCCAGTAGCAACGGTCCCGCTCAGCCCCAGCATTTT. Translating it yields CASSNGPAQPQHF.

This chain links TRBV20-1 with TRBJ1-5, with D perhaps TRBD1 (6 bases). CDR3 length equals 14 residues. CDR1 is DFQATT and CDR2 is SNEGSKA in the germline V gene (reference sequence). Trimming stripped 6 bases from V and 2 bases from J, with 14 bases between. The CDR3 protein is CSAEQGKGNQPQHF. CDR3 bases: TGCAGTGCGGAACAGGGAAAGGGCAATCAGCCCCAGCATTTT.